This TCR beta chain was found in a study of graft-versus-host responses after intestinal transplantation. Trimming shortened V by 3 bases and J by 1 base, and 13 bases separated the two germline ends. The CDR3 loop spans 15 amino acids. The germline V gene encodes CDR1 SQVTM and CDR2 ANQGSEA. Sequenced by immunoSEQ multiplex PCR; TCRdb stores in-frame clones only, minus some. The table has under 50,000 clones, over 90% seen once. Material: PBMCs, obtained 734 days after intestinal transplantation. The source is a human patient who received an intestinal transplant, so some T cells may come from the graft donor. The V call is TRBV29-1, the J call TRBJ2-4; D might be TRBD1 or TRBD2, each matching 6 bases. This CDR3 reads CSVDMGGSAKNIQYF. The DNA of the CDR3 is TGCAGCGTTGATATGGGGGGCTCGGCCAAAAACATTCAGTACTTC.